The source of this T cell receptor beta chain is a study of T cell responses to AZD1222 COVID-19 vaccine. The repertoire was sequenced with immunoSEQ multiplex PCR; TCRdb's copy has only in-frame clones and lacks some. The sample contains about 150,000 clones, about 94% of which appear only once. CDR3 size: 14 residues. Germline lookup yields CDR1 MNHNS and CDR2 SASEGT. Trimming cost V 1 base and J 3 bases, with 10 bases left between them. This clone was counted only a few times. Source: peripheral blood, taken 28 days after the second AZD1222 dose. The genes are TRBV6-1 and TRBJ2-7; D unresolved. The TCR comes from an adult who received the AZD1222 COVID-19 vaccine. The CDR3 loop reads CASSEEPRNYEQYF. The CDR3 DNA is TGTGCCAGCAGTGAAGAGCCTAGAAACTACGAGCAGTACTTC.